This entry concerns a single T cell receptor (beta chain). Its cognate antigen is unknown. The data are from a study of T cell repertoires in cytomegalovirus infection. Study at large: Carrying CMV and the relevant HLA type showed in public TCR beta signatures.

TCRdb used MiXCR to reprocess the reads, holding one entry per CDR3 protein. This sample has more than 650,000 distinct CDR3 sequences, with 35% found just once. Study observations and caveats: The study found HLA-C-restricted CMV-specific TCR beta clonotypes dominating the ex vivo response. Individuals carrying CMV plus the relevant HLA were identified by cumulative frequency of public TCR beta families.

V was shortened by 2 bases and J by 4 bases, with 14 bases between the two germline ends. CDR1 MNHEY and CDR2 SVGEGT come from the germline V gene. The CDR3 consists of 15 residues. The chain recombines TRBV6-2 or TRBV6-3 with TRBJ2-5; TRBD2 might be the D (6 bases). The sequenced sample consisted of PBMCs. This receptor was taken from a human donor in good health (CMV status not recorded). Some clones in this sample may be carry-over from other donors' samples. CDR3 residues: CASSYQAGNGETQYF. Written as DNA, the CDR3 is TGTGCCAGCAGTTACCAGGCGGGAAACGGAGAGACCCAGTACTTC.